One sample yielded the 29 T cell receptor beta chains listed below, sequenced in a study of technical replicates of blood from a few donors. Clones were sequenced by immunoSEQ multiplex PCR, and TCRdb holds only the in-frame ones, with some missing. The sample lists some 62,000 clones, approximately 87% occurring once. Sequencing was performed on PBMCs. The receptors come from a human donor in good health. Some clones in this sample may be carry-over from other donors' samples.

The chain is built from TRBV7-2 and TRBJ1-3, with a tentative D call TRBD1 (5 bases). CDR1 is SGHTA and CDR2 is FQGNSA in the germline V gene. Trimming left V 6 bases short and J 7 bases short, with 13 bases between. The CDR3 totals 13 residues. The CDR3 coding sequence is TGTGCCAGCAGTCATCCGGGGGGGAACACCATATATTTT. Encoded protein: CASSHPGGNTIYF.

The chain is built from TRBV7-3 and TRBJ1-4; perhaps TRBD1 as D (5 bases). This CDR3 is built from 13 residues. Between the trimmed V and J ends, which lost 5 bases and 8 bases, there was a span of 12 bases. In germline, CDR1 is SGHTA, CDR2 FQGTGA. CDR3 amino acids: CASSAGSGEKLFF. The CDR3 bases are TGTGCCAGCAGCGCAGGGTCAGGCGAAAAACTGTTTTTT.

V and J are TRBV5-1 and TRBJ1-1; D remains ambiguous. V dropped 4 bases and J dropped 1 base, with 17 bases sitting between them. The CDR3 covers 16 residues. Per the germline V gene, CDR1 is SGHRS and CDR2 is YFSETQ. The CDR3 region is CASSTGFLERNTEAFF. The DNA for the CDR3 is TGCGCCAGCAGCACTGGGTTTTTGGAGAGGAACACTGAAGCTTTCTTT.

This clone was seen only once. The rearrangement uses TRBV6-5 and TRBJ2-1; no clear D. In germline, CDR1 is MNHEY, CDR2 SVGAGI. Deletions cut 5 bases from V and 7 bases from J, with 12 bases between. The CDR3 contains 13 residues. The DNA for the CDR3 is TGTGCCAGCAGTCCCGGTTCCGGGAATGAGCAGTTCTTC. Translation gives CASSPGSGNEQFF.

This clone was detected once. The gene calls are TRBV7-6 and TRBJ2-1; D gene unclear. The CDR3 runs to 12 residues. V gave up 6 bases and J gave up 8 bases, with 11 bases separating them. CDR1 is SGHVS, CDR2 FNYEAQ, per germline. The CDR3 protein is CASSLSLDEQFF. CDR3 DNA: TGTGCCAGCAGTCTTAGTTTGGATGAGCAGTTCTTC.

The chain is built from TRBV11-2 and TRBJ2-1; 8 bases are shared with TRBD2. Losses at the gene ends were 5 bases for V and 9 bases for J; bases not matched to a gene: 6. Germline V gives CDR1 SGHAT, CDR2 FQNNGV. CDR3 size: 13 residues. CDR3 protein: CASSGSGGPEQFF. CDR3 nucleotides: TGTGCCAGCAGCGGAAGCGGGGGACCTGAGCAGTTCTTC.

The rearrangement uses TRBV7-8 and TRBJ2-2; 8 bases map to TRBD1. Germline trimming cut 11 bases from V and 4 bases from J; bases unmatched to any gene: 3. This CDR3 has 12 amino acids. The germline gives CDR1 SGHVS, CDR2 FQNEAQ. Written as DNA, the CDR3 is TGTGCCTCCCAGGGGGCCACCGGGGAGCTGTTTTTT. Protein: CASQGATGELFF.

The rearrangement uses TRBV21-1 and TRBJ2-7; the table calls TRBD2, which could not be checked here. TRBV21-1 is listed as a pseudogene. The CDR3 is 15 amino acids. DNA for the CDR3: TGTGCCAGCAGCAAAGCCCGGCAGGAGGCCCACGAGCAGTACTTC. This sequence encodes CASSKARQEAHEQYF.

This clone rates as medium-sized. The chain couples TRBV29-1 to TRBJ1-3; TRBD1 might be the D (5 bases). Trimming left V 7 bases short and J 2 bases short, with 9 bases between. Germline CDR1 is SQVTM and CDR2 is ANQGSEA. This CDR3 comprises 12 residues. The CDR3 region is CSADTPGNTIYF. As DNA, the CDR3 is TGCAGCGCGGACACGCCTGGAAACACCATATATTTT.

This clone occurred once. This specimen includes other DNA sequences encoding the same CDR3. The chain links TRBV5-1 to TRBJ2-7, with TRBD2 identical over 11 bases. J was trimmed by 3 bases and V by 4 bases; bases with no gene match: 3. This CDR3 region has 14 residues. The germline V gene has CDR1 SGHRS and CDR2 YFSETQ. The CDR3 spells CASSPTSGSYEQYF. CDR3 sequence (DNA): TGCGCCAGCAGCCCCACTAGCGGGAGCTACGAGCAGTACTTC. The full variable domain, with the rest looked up from reference TRBV5-1 and TRBJ2-7, is KAGVTQTPRYLIKTRGQQVTLSCSPISGHRSVSWYQQTPGQGLQFLFEYFSETQRNKGNFPGRFSGRQFSNSRSEMNVSTLELGDSALYLCASSPTSGSYEQYFGPGTRLTVT.

V and J are TRBV20-1 and TRBJ2-7, with 9 positions matching TRBD2. The CDR3 loop spans 11 amino acids. Germline-derived CDR1 and CDR2 are DFQATT and SNEGSKA (reference sequence). The J segment lost 11 bases and the V segment lost 7 bases, leaving 9 bases of the junction unmatched. The DNA of the CDR3 is TGCAGTGTCTCCTGCGGGGGGGGAAAGTACTTC. Translation: CSVSCGGGKYF.

The genes are TRBV7-2 and TRBJ1-4; TRBD1 agrees at 9 bases. Germline CDR1 SGHTA, CDR2 FQGNSA. This CDR3 is built from 16 residues. V trimming: 0 bases; J trimming: 8 bases; junction bases outside the gene matches: 7. CDR3: CASSLAPGQGGEKLFF. In nucleotides, the CDR3 is TGTGCCAGCAGCTTAGCTCCGGGACAGGGAGGGGAAAAACTGTTTTTT.

The chain is built from TRBV9 and TRBJ1-2; 7 nucleotides line up with TRBD1. V lost 0 bases to trimming and J lost 7 bases; unmatched junction nucleotides: 9. This CDR3 is built from 15 residues. Per the germline V gene, CDR1 is SGDLS and CDR2 is YYNGEE. The CDR3 region is CASSVGSGGGGGYTF. The CDR3 DNA is TGTGCCAGCAGCGTAGGGTCAGGGGGTGGTGGTGGCTACACCTTC.

The chain uses TRBV6-4 and TRBJ2-1; 8 bases line up with TRBD1. The J segment lost 7 bases and the V segment lost 4 bases, leaving 12 bases of the junction unmatched. This CDR3 region has 16 residues. CDR1 and CDR2 from the germline V gene are MRHNA and SNTAGT. CDR3 residues: CASSVQGTGIQNEQFF. DNA for the CDR3: TGTGCCAGCAGTGTCCAGGGGACAGGAATTCAGAATGAGCAGTTCTTC.

This clone came up a few times. The genes are TRBV6-5 and TRBJ1-5, with D hard to call. Trimming took off 0 bases at V and 1 base at J, with 7 bases between the two ends. This CDR3 contains 15 residues. Germline loops: CDR1 MNHEY, CDR2 SVGAGI. CDR3 DNA sequence: TGTGCCAGCAGTTACTCGCGGGAGAGCAATCAGCCCCAGCATTTT. It specifies CASSYSRESNQPQHF.

V usage is TRBV6-4 and J usage is TRBJ2-3; a weak D match, TRBD1 (5 bases). Looked up from germline, CDR1 is MRHNA and CDR2 is SNTAGT. The CDR3 sequence is 17 residues long. The V end was cut by 5 bases, the J end by 1 base, with 19 bases between. CDR3 in amino acids: CASSQKPLGLGTDTQYF. The CDR3 coding sequence is TGTGCCAGCAGTCAAAAGCCTCTGGGGCTGGGCACAGATACGCAGTATTTT.

This chain uses TRBV5-1 with TRBJ2-3; 10 bases fit TRBD1. The germline CDR1 and CDR2 sequences are SGHRS and YFSETQ. The CDR3 is 15 amino acids. Unmatched junction bases numbered 4, after V lost 4 bases and J lost 2 bases. In DNA form, the CDR3 reads TGCGCCAGCAGCCCCGGACAGGGGGTCACAGATACGCAGTATTTT. The encoded protein is CASSPGQGVTDTQYF.

The CDR3 bases are TGTGCCAGCAGTTTGAGGCTAACCTACGAGCAGTACTTC. It is translated as CASSLRLTYEQYF. The chain joins TRBV27 to TRBJ2-7, with D hard to call. The germline V and J ends were trimmed by 3 bases and 2 bases, with 8 bases remaining between them. This CDR3 has 13 amino acids. Germline CDR1 is MNHEY and CDR2 is SMNVEV (reference sequence).

The chain uses TRBV18 and TRBJ2-1; 9 bases line up with TRBD2. The CDR3 has 15 amino acids. Germline V gives CDR1 KGHSH, CDR2 LQKENI. V shed 5 bases, J shed 7 bases, and the junction held 9 bases outside the gene matches. The CDR3 region is CASSILAGIENEQFF. CDR3 bases: TGTGCCAGCTCAATCCTAGCGGGGATAGAGAATGAGCAGTTCTTC.

The chain has TRBV7-8 and TRBJ2-2, with TRBD2 matching 7 bases. This CDR3 contains 14 residues. V lost 2 bases to trimming and J lost 5 bases; unmatched junction nucleotides: 2. CDR1 and CDR2 (germline): SGHVS, FQNEAQ. The CDR3 spells CASSLTGGTGELFF. The DNA for the CDR3 is TGTGCCAGCAGCTTAACCGGGGGGACCGGGGAGCTGTTTTTT. The full variable domain, with the rest looked up from reference TRBV7-8 and TRBJ2-2, is GAGVSQSPRYKVAKRGQDVALRCDPISGHVSLFWYQQALGQGPEFLTYFQNEAQLDKSGLPSDRFFAERPEGSVSTLKIQRTQQEDSAVYLCASSLTGGTGELFFGEGSRLTVL.

This clone has only a few counts. This chain links TRBV5-1 with TRBJ1-1, with TRBD1 identical over 7 bases. Germline V gene sequence: CDR1 SGHRS, CDR2 YFSETQ. This CDR3 has 14 amino acids. With V trimmed by 4 bases and J by 0 bases, 3 bases remained unmatched. CDR3 loop: CASSRDRLNTEAFF. In DNA, the CDR3 is TGCGCCAGCAGCCGGGACAGATTGAACACTGAAGCTTTCTTT.

The chain carries TRBV9 and TRBJ2-2; TRBD2 matches at 7 bases. The junction had 6 bases not matched to a gene; V was cut back by 7 bases and J by 6 bases. The CDR3 has 13 residues. CDR1 is SGDLS and CDR2 is YYNGEE in the germline V gene. The CDR3 reads CASRWGGSGELFF. The CDR3 nucleotides read TGTGCCAGCCGATGGGGGGGGTCCGGGGAGCTGTTTTTT.

The chain links TRBV2 to TRBJ2-1; TRBD2 agrees at 7 bases. The germline CDR1 and CDR2 sequences are SNHLY and FYNNEI. This CDR3 has 16 residues. Unmatched junction bases numbered 14, after V lost 6 bases and J lost 6 bases. The CDR3 bases are TGTGCCAGCAGGACTCTCGGGACTATCCGGACCAATGAGCAGTTCTTC. Its protein product is CASRTLGTIRTNEQFF.

This clone has a single count. At the DNA level, this CDR3 is encoded by other sequences in the same sample as well. The chain has TRBV7-9 and TRBJ1-1, with 8 bases matching TRBD1. Germline V CDR1 and CDR2: SEHNR, FQNEAQ (reference sequence). With 5 bases clipped from V and 0 bases from J, the junction kept 5 bases outside the gene matches. The CDR3 sequence is 15 residues long. CDR3 DNA: TGTGCCAGCAGCCCCGGACAGGGATTGAACACTGAAGCTTTCTTT. Its translation: CASSPGQGLNTEAFF.

This clone has a single count. This chain links TRBV9 with TRBJ2-1, with TRBD2 matching 15 bases. The CDR3 loop spans 15 amino acids. V shed 6 bases, J shed 6 bases, and the junction held 4 bases outside the gene matches. Germline lookup yields CDR1 SGDLS and CDR2 YYNGEE. The CDR3 DNA reads TGTGCCAGCACCAGGACTAGCGGGGGGGCCAATGAGCAGTTCTTC. This sequence encodes CASTRTSGGANEQFF.

The rearrangement uses TRBV10-3 and TRBJ2-1; 11 nucleotides match TRBD2. CDR1 is ENHRY, CDR2 SYGVKD, per germline. Trimming at V came to 8 bases and at J to 7 bases, leaving 7 bases not matched to a gene. CDR3 size: 14 residues. This chain's CDR3 is CAIGTSGSGNEQFF. In DNA, the CDR3 is TGTGCCATCGGAACTAGCGGGAGTGGAAATGAGCAGTTCTTC.

The V call is TRBV10-3, the J call TRBJ1-1, with TRBD1 as a possible D gene (5 bases). Trimming removed 7 bases from V and 1 base from J, with 13 bases in between. Germline-derived CDR1 and CDR2 are ENHRY and SYGVKD. The CDR3 is made up of 14 amino acids. CDR3 amino acids: CAITRRAENTEAFF. CDR3 coding DNA: TGTGCCATCACCCGCAGGGCGGAGAACACTGAAGCTTTCTTT.

The V gene is TRBV6-1, the J gene TRBJ1-2, with D possibly TRBD1 on 5 matching bases. V lost 3 bases to trimming and J lost 1 base, with 12 bases between them. Germline assignment: CDR1 MNHNS and CDR2 SASEGT. This CDR3 has 15 residues. CDR3 residues: CASSDVGGYNYGYTF. The CDR3 nucleotides are TGTGCCAGCAGTGACGTCGGGGGATATAACTATGGCTACACCTTC.

The chain couples TRBV5-6 to TRBJ2-7; TRBD2 aligns across 8 bases. Germline V gene lookup returns CDR1 SGHDT and CDR2 YYEEEE. V was clipped by 4 bases and J by 7 bases; unmatched bases: 13. The CDR3 extends over 15 amino acids. The DNA for the CDR3 is TGTGCCAGCAGCCTGCCGGGACTAGGTATAAGGGAGCAGTACTTC. The encoded protein is CASSLPGLGIREQYF.